These T cell receptor beta chains were read from a single sample in a study of shared clonotypes between healthy human individuals. Assay: immunoSEQ multiplex PCR; the TCRdb copy retains only in-frame clones and omits some. The data contain roughly 570,000 clones, about 98% of them seen just once; the ten biggest clones take up 0.3%. The sample consisted of naive CD8+ T cells sorted from blood. Receptor source: a man aged 25 to 40 in good health. CDR3s leave out the opening cysteine and the closing phenylalanine or tryptophan. D genes are given only for firm matches.

d_gene	v_gene	j_gene	CDR3aa
-	TRBV4-1	TRBJ1-2	ASSQGALEGYT
-	TRBV7-8	TRBJ2-1	ASSLEPSNEQF
-	TRBV9	TRBJ1-5	ASSAGPFNQPQH
TRBD1	TRBV9	TRBJ1-2	ASSASSIIQGPGYT
-	TRBV4-3	TRBJ2-7	ASSQSPGYEQY
TRBD2	TRBV27	TRBJ2-1	ASRPLAGAGVSYNEQF
-	TRBV7-9	TRBJ2-7	ASRPDSYYEQY
TRBD2	TRBV7-3	TRBJ2-3	ASSLTSGRADTQY
-	TRBV27	TRBJ2-7	ASSLFQSYEQY
-	TRBV5-6	TRBJ1-4	ASSLVAREEEKLF
-	TRBV28	TRBJ2-7	ASSLVTFEQY
TRBD1	TRBV7-9	TRBJ1-4	ASSSGTGDEKLF
-	TRBV4-1	TRBJ2-5	ASSQGIGLQETQY
-	TRBV11-2	TRBJ1-1	ASSLLPSAPEAF
-	TRBV9	TRBJ2-7	ASSSGTGVGEQY
-	TRBV4-2	TRBJ1-1	ASSQADTNTEAF
-	TRBV10-3	TRBJ2-7	AITRDAHEQY
-	TRBV25-1	TRBJ1-5	ASSEWGANQPQH
-	TRBV27	TRBJ2-5	ASSAISTSQETQY
-	TRBV27	TRBJ1-5	ASSLRRKNQPQH
TRBD1	TRBV5-5	TRBJ2-7	ASSLPGQEYEQY
TRBD1	TRBV5-4	TRBJ2-1	ASSLEWGQGASSEQF
TRBD1	TRBV7-9	TRBJ1-2	ASTVYRGRAYGYT
-	TRBV5-4	TRBJ2-1	ASSFRQGLYNEQF
TRBD1	TRBV6-5	TRBJ2-2	ASSSRRTGATGELF
-	TRBV4-1	TRBJ2-1	ASSQPAGRDINEQF
-	TRBV5-1	TRBJ1-2	ASSQTDFYGYT
-	TRBV28	TRBJ1-1	ASSPRGTEAF
-	TRBV2	TRBJ1-1	ASNYHLGLNTEAF
-	TRBV5-4	TRBJ2-5	ASSAPLAQQETQY
TRBD2	TRBV11-2	TRBJ2-1	ASSPLLAGEGNEQF
TRBD1	TRBV14	TRBJ2-3	ASSQDRRGQGVDTQY
-	TRBV2	TRBJ1-3	ASSEGADSGNTIY
-	TRBV27	TRBJ2-7	ASSSDDTDQY
-	TRBV7-2	TRBJ2-2	ASSPRWDTGELF
-	TRBV2	TRBJ2-1	ASSEVSGYNEQF